This T cell receptor (beta chain) originates from a study of T cells after yellow fever vaccination. Turning to the study itself: The fractions with low cell numbers were processed using SMART-Seq v4 Ultra Low Input. Study conclusions and caveats: Reappearance after the booster was seen for most primary-vaccination clones, at 95% to 97% CD4 and 88% CD8. CD4 and CD8 compartments shared a small share of clonotypes, likely from convergent recombination. Secondary responses were weaker yet peaked faster, day 5 versus 15.

This CDR3 is 14 amino acids long. Germline CDR1 LNHDA, CDR2 SQIVND (reference sequence). V was pared by 3 bases and J by 7 bases, with 5 bases of the junction left unmatched. A single record per CDR3 protein comes from TCRdb applying MiXCR to the 5' RACE reads. The sample carries around 360,000 distinct CDR3 sequences, 11% recorded once. On this clonotype itself: The antigen is not known.

This specimen consisted of PBMCs, obtained on the day of the first yellow fever vaccination. The sequence was obtained from a man younger than 35 who received the YFV17D yellow fever vaccine. The chain is built from TRBV19 and TRBJ1-1; 10 nucleotides align to TRBD1. In nucleotides, the CDR3 is TGTGCCAGTAGTATCGACAGGGGGCTAGTTGAAGCTTTCTTT. It translates to CASSIDRGLVEAFF. Based on the CDR3 plus reference TRBV19 and TRBJ1-1, the full variable domain is DGGITQSPKYLFRKEGQNVTLSCEQNLNHDAMYWYRQDPGQGLRLIYYSQIVNDFQKGDIAEGYSVSREKKESFPLTVTSAQKNPTAFYLCASSIDRGLVEAFFGQGTRLTVV.